This T cell receptor (beta chain) stems from a study of cytotoxic CD8 clonotypes in ibrutinib-treated CLL (dated by TCRdb to the early 2020s). For the wider study: In this cohort, approximately 15 patients were treatment-naive and ten to eleven were relapsed/refractory, while about 18 had unmutated IGHV. Responses were partial in 24 patients and complete in 2; after median about 5.5 years follow-up, about 15 stayed in remission and around 12 progressed. The response samples were drawn at a median of approximately 12 months into treatment, with a range of roughly 6 to 40 months. Samples averaged approximately 260,000 productive templates and roughly 86,000 productive rearrangements. Longitudinal samples were obtainable from about 30% of the roughly 90 participants in the trial. Cryopreserved peripheral blood mononuclear cells were collected at three points: before therapy, at response, and at either sustained remission or disease progression. Every remission and progressive disease sample was obtained while ibrutinib was still being received by the patients. Here is what the overall study found, with its caveats: Sustained-remission and progressing patients did not have matched sampling times, and lymph node repertoires were not examined. At baseline, clonality was higher than in age-matched healthy donors and showed a strong correlation with circulating CD8+ T-cell counts. Clonality rose at ibrutinib response, remained stable during sustained remission, and dropped back toward baseline at progression. Public clonotypes were found to be uncommon and were observed to contract or remain stable during treatment; the increase in clonality was shown to reflect expansion of private clonotypes at ibrutinib response.

Each clonotype received, on average, about 9.7x coverage in deep resolution sequencing performed on a MiSeq, where the target depth lay between 1 in 1 million and 1 in 200,000 T cells. TCR beta libraries were generated with the immunoSEQ hsTCRB Kit. Concerning the study's data processing: ImmunoSEQ Data Assistant and ImmunoSEQ Analyzer were used for data analysis, and V, D and J genes were assigned according to IMGT definitions. Clonality, with values ranging from 0 to 1, was calculated as one minus the normalized Shannon entropy of productive rearrangement frequencies. Public clonotype analysis was restricted to overrepresented clonotypes comprising at least 0.05% of each patient's repertoire. Repertoires from thirteen age-matched healthy donors in immuneACCESS were used as clonality controls. TCRdb carries this immuneACCESS record with in-frame sequences only. Its versions omit some clonotypes, under half of them owing to an unresolved V gene in the studies checked, with the rest unexplained. V and J calls and clone size follow that table, whereas D and trimming were derived from the DNA. The sample has some 70,000 clones on record, 68% of them singletons. The top ten clonotypes cover around 5.8% of the sample.

The time point label here, explained by the study, means: eleven to twelve months on ibrutinib. For TCR beta library preparation, approximately 2 micrograms of genomic DNA were extracted from the cryopreserved PBMCs. High-throughput TCR beta sequencing was performed on longitudinal blood samples from CLL patients receiving ibrutinib monotherapy. Patients were enrolled in a phase 2 open-label single-center ibrutinib monotherapy trial. Cut back by 4 bases and 5 bases, the V and J ends lie 17 bases apart. CDR3 length: 15 amino acids, cysteine to phenylalanine. The DNA shown is the 45-base CDR3, in frame from base 1. From a lookup of the germline V gene, CDR1 and CDR2 are SGHAT and FQNNGV. On this clone itself: Its antigen is currently not known. No much larger clone exists at a distance of one base, and base qualities are not known.

Material: PBMCs, obtained after 12 months of ibrutinib treatment. This sequence originates from a human donor with chronic lymphocytic leukemia. The rearrangement joined TRBV11-2 to TRBJ1-2, with a tentative D gene TRBD1 over 5 matching bases. The nucleotide sequence is TGTGCCAGCAGCTCTAGACAGAGCGGCGGTTATGGCTACACCTTC. This yields the protein CASSSRQSGGYGYTF. Outside the CDR3, residues come from the reference TRBV11-2 and TRBJ1-2 proteins, so the full variable domain is: EAGVAQSPRYKIIEKRQSVAFWCNPISGHATLYWYQQILGQGPKLLIQFQNNGVVDDSQLPKDRFSAERLKGVDSTLKIQPAKLEDSAVYLCASSSRQSGGYGYTFGSGTRLTVV.